The 3 T cell receptor beta chains below come from one sample, sequenced in a study of T cells in localized non-small cell lung cancer. The data were produced by immunoSEQ multiplex PCR, yet TCRdb's version contains in-frame clones alone and is incomplete. Of 20,000 to 30,000 clones detected, 65% to 90% appear once; the ten largest clones hold around an eighth. Sample: peripheral blood, taken before any cancer treatment. Receptor source: a female donor older than 55 with stage I lung adenocarcinoma.

This clone has a handful of counts. The chain couples TRBV27 to TRBJ1-5; D remains unclear. The CDR3 loop spans 14 amino acids. Germline V gene lookup returns CDR1 MNHEY and CDR2 SMNVEV (reference sequence). Trimming stripped 5 bases from V and 2 bases from J, with 10 bases between. The CDR3 sequence is CASSARQGNQPQHF. In DNA form, the CDR3 reads TGTGCCAGCAGTGCCCGTCAGGGCAATCAGCCCCAGCATTTT.

The chain links TRBV28 to TRBJ2-1, with D perhaps matching TRBD1 (7 bases). The V gene's germline CDR1 is MDHEN and CDR2 SYDVKM. V shed 2 bases and J shed 7 bases, with 15 bases lying between them. This CDR3 comprises 15 residues. CDR3 sequence (DNA): TGTGCCAGCAGTTTAGGAGGGGGCCAACAGAATGAGCAGTTCTTC. Translation gives CASSLGGGQQNEQFF.

This chain uses TRBV5-6 with TRBJ2-5; 11 positions match TRBD2. The CDR3 is 14 residues long. Germline loops: CDR1 SGHDT, CDR2 YYEEEE. The trim removed 2 bases at V and 5 bases at J, leaving 2 bases unmatched. The CDR3, as DNA: TGTGCCAGCAGCTTCCCTAGCGGGGGGGAGACCCAGTACTTC. Translated, it gives CASSFPSGGETQYF.